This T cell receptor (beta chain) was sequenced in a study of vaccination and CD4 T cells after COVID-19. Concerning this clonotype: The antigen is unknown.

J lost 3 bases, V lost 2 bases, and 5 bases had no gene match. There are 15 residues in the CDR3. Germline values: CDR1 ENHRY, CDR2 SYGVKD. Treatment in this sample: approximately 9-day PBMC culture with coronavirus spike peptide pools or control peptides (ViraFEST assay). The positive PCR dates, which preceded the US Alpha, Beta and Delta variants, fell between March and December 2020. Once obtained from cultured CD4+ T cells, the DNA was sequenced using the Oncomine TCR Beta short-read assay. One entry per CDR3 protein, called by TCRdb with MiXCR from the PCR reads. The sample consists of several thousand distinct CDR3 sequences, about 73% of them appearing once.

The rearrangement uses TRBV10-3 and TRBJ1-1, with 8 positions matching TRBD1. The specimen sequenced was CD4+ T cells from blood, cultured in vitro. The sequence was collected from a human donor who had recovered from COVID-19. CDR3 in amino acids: CAISEGRGLDTEAFF. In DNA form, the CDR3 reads TGTGCCATCAGTGAGGGCAGGGGGCTCGACACTGAAGCTTTCTTT.